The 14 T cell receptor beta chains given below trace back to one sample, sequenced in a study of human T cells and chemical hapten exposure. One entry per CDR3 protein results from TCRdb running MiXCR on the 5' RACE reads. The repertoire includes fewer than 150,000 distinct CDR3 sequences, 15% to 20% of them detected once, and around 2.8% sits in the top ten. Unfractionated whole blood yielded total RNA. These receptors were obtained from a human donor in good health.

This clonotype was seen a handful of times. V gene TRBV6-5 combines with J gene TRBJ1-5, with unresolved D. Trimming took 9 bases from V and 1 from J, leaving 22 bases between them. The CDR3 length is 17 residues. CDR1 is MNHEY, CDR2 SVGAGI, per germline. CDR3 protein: CASSPRVSGRSNQPQHF. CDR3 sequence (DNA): TGTGCCAGTAGTCCCCGTGTTTCTGGCCGAAGCAATCAGCCCCAGCATTTT.

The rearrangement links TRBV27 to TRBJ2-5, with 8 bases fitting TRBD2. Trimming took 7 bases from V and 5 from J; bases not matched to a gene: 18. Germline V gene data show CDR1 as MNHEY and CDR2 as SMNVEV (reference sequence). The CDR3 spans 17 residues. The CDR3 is CASTLRSRAGVGETQYF. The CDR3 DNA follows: TGTGCCAGCACCCTTAGGAGCAGAGCGGGAGTGGGGGAGACCCAGTACTTC.

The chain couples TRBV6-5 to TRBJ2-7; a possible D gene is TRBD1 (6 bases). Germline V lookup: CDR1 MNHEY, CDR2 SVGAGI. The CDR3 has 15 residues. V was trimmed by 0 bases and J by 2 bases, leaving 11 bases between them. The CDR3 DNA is TGTGCCAGCAGTTACTCGGGCAGGGGCCCCTACGAGCAGTACTTC. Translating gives CASSYSGRGPYEQYF.

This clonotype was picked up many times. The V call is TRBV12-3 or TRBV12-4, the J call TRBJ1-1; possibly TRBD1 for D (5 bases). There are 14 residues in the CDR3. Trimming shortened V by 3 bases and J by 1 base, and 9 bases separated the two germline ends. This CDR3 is CASSLSGRNTEAFF. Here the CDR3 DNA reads TGTGCCAGCAGTTTGTCAGGGAGGAACACTGAAGCTTTCTTT.

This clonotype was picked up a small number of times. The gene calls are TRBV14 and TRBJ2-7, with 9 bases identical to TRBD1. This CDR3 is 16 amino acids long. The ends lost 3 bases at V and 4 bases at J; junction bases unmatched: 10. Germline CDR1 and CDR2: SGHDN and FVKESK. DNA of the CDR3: TGTGCCAGCAGCCACGGGACGGGACAGGGCAAGTACGAGCAGTACTTC. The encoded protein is CASSHGTGQGKYEQYF.

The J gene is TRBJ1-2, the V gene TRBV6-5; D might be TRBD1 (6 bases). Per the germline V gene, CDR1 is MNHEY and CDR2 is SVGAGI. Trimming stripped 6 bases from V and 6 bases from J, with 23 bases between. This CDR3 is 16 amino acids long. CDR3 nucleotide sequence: TGTGCCAGCAGGTTAGGTATTGGACAGACACCCCATGGCTACACCTTC. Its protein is CASRLGIGQTPHGYTF.

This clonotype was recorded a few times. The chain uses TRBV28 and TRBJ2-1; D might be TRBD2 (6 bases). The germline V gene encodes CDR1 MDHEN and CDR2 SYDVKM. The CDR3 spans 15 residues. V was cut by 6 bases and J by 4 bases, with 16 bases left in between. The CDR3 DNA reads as TGTGCCAGCAGGACCCCGCCAGGGAGGTACAATGAGCAGTTCTTC. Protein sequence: CASRTPPGRYNEQFF.

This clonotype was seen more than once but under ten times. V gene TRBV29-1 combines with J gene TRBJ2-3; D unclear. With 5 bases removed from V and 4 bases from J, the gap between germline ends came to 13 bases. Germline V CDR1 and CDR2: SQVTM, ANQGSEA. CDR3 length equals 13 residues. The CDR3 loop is CSVRSGEADTQYF. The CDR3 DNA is TGCAGCGTTCGTTCTGGGGAAGCAGATACGCAGTATTTT.

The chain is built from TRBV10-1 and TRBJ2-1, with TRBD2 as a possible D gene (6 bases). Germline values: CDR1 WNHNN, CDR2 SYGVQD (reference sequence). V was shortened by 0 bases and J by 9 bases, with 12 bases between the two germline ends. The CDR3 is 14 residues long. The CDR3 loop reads CASSESQLASEQFF. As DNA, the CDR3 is TGCGCCAGCAGTGAGTCCCAACTAGCCAGTGAGCAGTTCTTC.

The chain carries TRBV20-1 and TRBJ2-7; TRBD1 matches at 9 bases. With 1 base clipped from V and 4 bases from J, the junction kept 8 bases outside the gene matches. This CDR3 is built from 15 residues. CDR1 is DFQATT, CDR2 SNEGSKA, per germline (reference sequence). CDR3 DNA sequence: TGCAGTGCTAGAGTGTCGACAGGGGGTACGTACGAGCAGTACTTC. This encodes CSARVSTGGTYEQYF.

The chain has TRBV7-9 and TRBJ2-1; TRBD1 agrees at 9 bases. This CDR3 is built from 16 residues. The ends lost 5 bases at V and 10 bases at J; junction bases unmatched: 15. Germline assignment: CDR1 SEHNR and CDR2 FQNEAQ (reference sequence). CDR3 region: CASSPPPGTGNGEQFF. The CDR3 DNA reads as TGTGCCAGCAGCCCCCCTCCCGGGACAGGGAATGGAGAGCAGTTCTTC.

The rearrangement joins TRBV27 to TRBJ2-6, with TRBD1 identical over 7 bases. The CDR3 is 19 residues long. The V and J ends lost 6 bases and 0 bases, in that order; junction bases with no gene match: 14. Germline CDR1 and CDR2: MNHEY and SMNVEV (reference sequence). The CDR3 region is CASRGAATGAHSGANVLTF. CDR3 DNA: TGTGCCAGCAGGGGTGCAGCTACAGGGGCCCACTCTGGGGCCAACGTCCTGACTTTC.

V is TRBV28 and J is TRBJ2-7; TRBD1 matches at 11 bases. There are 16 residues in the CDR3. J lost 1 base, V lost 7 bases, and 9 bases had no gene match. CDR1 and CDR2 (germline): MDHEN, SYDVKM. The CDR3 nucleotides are TGTGCCAGCATCTCCCTGGGGACAGGGGGTTCCTACGAGCAGTACTTC. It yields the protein CASISLGTGGSYEQYF.

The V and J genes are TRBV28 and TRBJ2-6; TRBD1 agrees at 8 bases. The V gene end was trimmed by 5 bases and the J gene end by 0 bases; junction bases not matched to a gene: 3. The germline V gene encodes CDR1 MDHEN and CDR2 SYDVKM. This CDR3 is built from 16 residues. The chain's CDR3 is CASSGTGFSGANVLTF. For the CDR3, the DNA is TGTGCCAGCAGTGGGACAGGATTCTCTGGGGCCAACGTCCTGACTTTC.